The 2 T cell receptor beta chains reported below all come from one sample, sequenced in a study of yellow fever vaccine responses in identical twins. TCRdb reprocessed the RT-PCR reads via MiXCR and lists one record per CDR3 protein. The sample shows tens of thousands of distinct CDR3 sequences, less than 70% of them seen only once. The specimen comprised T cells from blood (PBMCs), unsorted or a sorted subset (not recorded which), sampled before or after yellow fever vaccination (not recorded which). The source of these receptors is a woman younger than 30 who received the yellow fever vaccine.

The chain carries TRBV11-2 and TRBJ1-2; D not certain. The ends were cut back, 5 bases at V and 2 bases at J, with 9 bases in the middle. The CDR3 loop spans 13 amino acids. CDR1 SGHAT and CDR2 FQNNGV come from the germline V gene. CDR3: CASSQTENYGYTF. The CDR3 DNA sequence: TGTGCCAGCAGCCAGACGGAGAACTATGGCTACACCTTC.

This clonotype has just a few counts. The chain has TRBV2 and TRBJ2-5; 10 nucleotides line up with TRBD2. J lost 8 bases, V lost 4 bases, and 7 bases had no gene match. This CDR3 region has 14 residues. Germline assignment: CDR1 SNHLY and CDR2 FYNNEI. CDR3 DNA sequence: TGTGCCAGCAGTGGTCCTAGCGGGAGCGGTACCCAGTACTTC. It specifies CASSGPSGSGTQYF.